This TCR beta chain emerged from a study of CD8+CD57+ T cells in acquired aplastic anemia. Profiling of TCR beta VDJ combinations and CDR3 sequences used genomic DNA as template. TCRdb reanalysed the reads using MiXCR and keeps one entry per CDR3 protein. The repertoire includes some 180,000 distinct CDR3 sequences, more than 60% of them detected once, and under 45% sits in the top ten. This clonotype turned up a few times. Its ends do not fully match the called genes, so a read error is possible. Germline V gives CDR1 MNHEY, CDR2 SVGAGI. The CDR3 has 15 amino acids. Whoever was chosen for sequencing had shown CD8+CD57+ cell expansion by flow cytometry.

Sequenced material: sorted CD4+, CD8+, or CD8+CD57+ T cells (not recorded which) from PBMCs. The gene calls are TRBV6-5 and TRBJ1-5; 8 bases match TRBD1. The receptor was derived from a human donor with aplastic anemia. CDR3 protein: CASSPQGDRGQPRHF. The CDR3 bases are TGTGCCAGCAGCCCCCAGGGAGACAGGGGTCAGCCCCGGCATTTT.